This T cell receptor (beta chain) was recovered during a study of OX40 agonist ivuxolimab in advanced cancers. Study as a whole: Ivuxolimab, an agonistic anti-OX40 (CD134) antibody, was given to patients. Findings of the study overall: Normalized T-cell clonal expansion was also low in a subset of nonresponders.

As to this clone: The antigen remains undetermined.

Deletions cut 3 bases from V and 1 base from J, with 13 bases between. The germline CDR1 and CDR2 sequences are SGDLS and YYNGEE. The CDR3 loop spans 15 amino acids. The repertoire was sequenced with immunoSEQ multiplex PCR; TCRdb's copy has only in-frame clones and lacks some. The sample gives approximately 34,000 clones, approximately 88% of which show up once; roughly 58% is in the top ten. This chain links TRBV9 with TRBJ2-5, with D hard to call. This clonotype was sampled from an adult with an advanced solid tumor such as melanoma, head and neck, liver or kidney cancer. The specimen was CD4+ or CD8+ T cells sorted from blood, collected in a trial of the OX40 agonist ivuxolimab. The CDR3 nucleotides read TGTGCCAGCAGCGGTGGCGTCGGCGGCCAAGAGACCCAGTACTTC. Translation: CASSGGVGGQETQYF.